This TCR beta chain derives from a study of identical twins. Findings of the study overall: Its conclusions, products of cross-sectional statistical analysis, did not come from following the same donors.

In regard to this clonotype: The antigen is not known.

The CDR3 covers 14 residues. V was pared by 4 bases and J by 6 bases, with 6 bases of the junction left unmatched. The germline CDR1 and CDR2 sequences are SGHDT and YYEEEE. TCRdb used MiXCR to reprocess the 5' RACE reads, holding one entry per CDR3 protein. The repertoire includes under 500,000 distinct CDR3 sequences, roughly an eighth of them detected once, and more than 0.8% sits in the top ten. The data also belong to a second study, concerning yellow fever vaccine responses in identical twins.

Sequencing used CD4+ T cells sorted from blood. The chain joins TRBV5-6 to TRBJ2-4, with TRBD2 matching 8 bases. The TCR comes from a woman aged 18-29 years in good health. The CDR3 spells CASSPRTSRNIQYF. The DNA of the CDR3 is TGTGCCAGCAGCCCTCGGACTAGCCGAAACATTCAGTACTTC.